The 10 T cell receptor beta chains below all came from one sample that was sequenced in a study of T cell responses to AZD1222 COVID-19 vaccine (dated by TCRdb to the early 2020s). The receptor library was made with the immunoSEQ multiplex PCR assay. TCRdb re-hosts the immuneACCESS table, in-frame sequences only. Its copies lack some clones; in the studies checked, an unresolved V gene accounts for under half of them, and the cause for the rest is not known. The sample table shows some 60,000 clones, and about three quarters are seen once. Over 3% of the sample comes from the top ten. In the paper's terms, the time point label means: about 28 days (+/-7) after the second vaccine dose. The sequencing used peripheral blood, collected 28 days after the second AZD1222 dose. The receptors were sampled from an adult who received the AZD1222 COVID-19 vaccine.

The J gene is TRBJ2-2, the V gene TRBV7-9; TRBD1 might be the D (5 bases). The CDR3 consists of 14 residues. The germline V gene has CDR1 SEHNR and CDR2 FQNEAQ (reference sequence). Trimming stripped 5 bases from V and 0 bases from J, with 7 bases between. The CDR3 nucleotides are TGTGCCAGCAGCCCAGGGTCGAACACCGGGGAGCTGTTTTTT. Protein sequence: CASSPGSNTGELFF.

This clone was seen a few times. The CDR3 sequence is CASSLDRLPTSGTQYF. The CDR3 DNA follows: TGTGCCAGCAGCTTAGATCGACTCCCGACGAGCGGGACCCAGTACTTC. The J gene is TRBJ2-5, the V gene TRBV7-8; D is possibly TRBD2 (5 bases). The germline V gene encodes CDR1 SGHVS and CDR2 FQNEAQ. The CDR3 has 16 amino acids. V was cut by 1 base and J by 7 bases, with 19 bases left in between.

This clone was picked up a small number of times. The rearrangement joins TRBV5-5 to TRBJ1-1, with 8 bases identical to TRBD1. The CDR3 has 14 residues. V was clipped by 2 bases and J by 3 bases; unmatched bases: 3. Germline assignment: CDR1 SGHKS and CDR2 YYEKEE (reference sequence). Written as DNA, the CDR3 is TGTGCCAGCAGCTTACAGGGGGGTGACACTGAAGCTTTCTTT. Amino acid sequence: CASSLQGGDTEAFF.

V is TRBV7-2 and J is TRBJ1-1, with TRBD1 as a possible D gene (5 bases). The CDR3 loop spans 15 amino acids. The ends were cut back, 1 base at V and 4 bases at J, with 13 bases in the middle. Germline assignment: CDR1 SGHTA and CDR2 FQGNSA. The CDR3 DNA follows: TGTGCCAGCAGCTTAGAGGGGCTAGGGGTCACTGAAGCTTTCTTT. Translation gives CASSLEGLGVTEAFF.

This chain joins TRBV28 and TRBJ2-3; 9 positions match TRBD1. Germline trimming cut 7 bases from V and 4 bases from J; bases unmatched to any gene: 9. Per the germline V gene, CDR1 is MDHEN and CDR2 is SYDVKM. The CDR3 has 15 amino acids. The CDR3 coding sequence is TGTGCCAGCACCGAAAGAACAGGGGGCGCAGATACGCAGTATTTT. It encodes CASTERTGGADTQYF.

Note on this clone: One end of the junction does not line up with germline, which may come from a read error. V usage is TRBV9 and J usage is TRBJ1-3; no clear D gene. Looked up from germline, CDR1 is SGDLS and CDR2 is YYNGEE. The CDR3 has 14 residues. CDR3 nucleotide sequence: TGTCCCAGCTGCGTAGGCGACTCTGGAAACACCATATATTTT. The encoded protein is CPSCVGDSGNTIYF.

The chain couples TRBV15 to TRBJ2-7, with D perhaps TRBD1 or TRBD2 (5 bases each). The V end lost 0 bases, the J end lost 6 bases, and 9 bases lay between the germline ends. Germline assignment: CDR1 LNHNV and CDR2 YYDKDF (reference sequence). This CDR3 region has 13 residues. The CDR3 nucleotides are TGTGCCACCAGCAGAGATGAGGGGTCCGAGCAGTACTTC. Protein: CATSRDEGSEQYF.

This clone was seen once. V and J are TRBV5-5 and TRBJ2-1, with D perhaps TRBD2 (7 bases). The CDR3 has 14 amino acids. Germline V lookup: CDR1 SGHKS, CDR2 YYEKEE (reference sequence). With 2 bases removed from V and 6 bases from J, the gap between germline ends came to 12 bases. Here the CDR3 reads CASSFRRGGNEQFF. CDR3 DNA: TGTGCCAGCAGCTTTCGGAGGGGGGGCAATGAGCAGTTCTTC.

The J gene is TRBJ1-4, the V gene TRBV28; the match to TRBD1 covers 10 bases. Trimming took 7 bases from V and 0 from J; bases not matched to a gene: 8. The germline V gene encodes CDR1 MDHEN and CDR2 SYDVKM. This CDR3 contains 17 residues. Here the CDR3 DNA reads TGTGCCAGCAAGACAGGGGGCGTAGCCGCAACTAATGAAAAACTGTTTTTT. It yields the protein CASKTGGVAATNEKLFF.

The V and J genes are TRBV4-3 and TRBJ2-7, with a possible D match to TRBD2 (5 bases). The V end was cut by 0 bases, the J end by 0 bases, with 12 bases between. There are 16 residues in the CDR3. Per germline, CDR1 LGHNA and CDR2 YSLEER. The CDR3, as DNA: TGCGCCAGCAGCCAAGAATTGGGAGTTGGCTCCTACGAGCAGTACTTC. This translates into CASSQELGVGSYEQYF.